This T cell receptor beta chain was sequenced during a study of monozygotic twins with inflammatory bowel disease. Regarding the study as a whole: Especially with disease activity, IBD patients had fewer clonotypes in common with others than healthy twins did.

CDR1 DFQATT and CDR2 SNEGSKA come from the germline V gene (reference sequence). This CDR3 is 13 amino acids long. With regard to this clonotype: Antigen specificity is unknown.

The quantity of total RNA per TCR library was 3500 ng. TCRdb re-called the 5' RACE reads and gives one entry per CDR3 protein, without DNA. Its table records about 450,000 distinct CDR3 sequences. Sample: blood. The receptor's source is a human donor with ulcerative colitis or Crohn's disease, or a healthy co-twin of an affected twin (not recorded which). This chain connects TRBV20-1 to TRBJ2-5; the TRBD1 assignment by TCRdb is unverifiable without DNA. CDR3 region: CSAILGVQETQYF.